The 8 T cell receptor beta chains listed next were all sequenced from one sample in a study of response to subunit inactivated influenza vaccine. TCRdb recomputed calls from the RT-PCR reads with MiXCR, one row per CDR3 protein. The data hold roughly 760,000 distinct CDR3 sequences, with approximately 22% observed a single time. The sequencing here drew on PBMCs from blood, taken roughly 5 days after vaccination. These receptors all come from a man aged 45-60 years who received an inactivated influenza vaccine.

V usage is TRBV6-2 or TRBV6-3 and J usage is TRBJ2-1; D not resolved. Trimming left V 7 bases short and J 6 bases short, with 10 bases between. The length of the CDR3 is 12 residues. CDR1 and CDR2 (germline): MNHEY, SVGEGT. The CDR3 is CASTHVPNEQFF. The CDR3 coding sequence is TGTGCCAGCACTCACGTCCCCAATGAGCAGTTCTTC.

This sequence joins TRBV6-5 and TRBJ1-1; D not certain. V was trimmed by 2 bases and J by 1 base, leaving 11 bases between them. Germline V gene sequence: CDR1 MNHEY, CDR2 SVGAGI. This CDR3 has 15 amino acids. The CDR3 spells CASSYQPGTNTEAFF. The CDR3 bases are TGTGCCAGCAGTTACCAACCGGGTACGAACACTGAAGCTTTCTTT.

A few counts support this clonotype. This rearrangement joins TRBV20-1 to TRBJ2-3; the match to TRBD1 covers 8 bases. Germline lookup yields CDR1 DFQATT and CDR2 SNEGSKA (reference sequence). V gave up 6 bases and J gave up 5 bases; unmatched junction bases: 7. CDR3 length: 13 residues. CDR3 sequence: CSAPTGVEDTQYF. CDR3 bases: TGCAGTGCCCCGACAGGGGTGGAAGATACGCAGTATTTT.

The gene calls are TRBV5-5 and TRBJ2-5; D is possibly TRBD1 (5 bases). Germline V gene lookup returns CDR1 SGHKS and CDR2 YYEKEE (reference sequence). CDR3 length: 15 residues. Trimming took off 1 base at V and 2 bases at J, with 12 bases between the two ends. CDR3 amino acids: CASSLSATAQETQYF. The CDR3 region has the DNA TGTGCCAGCAGCTTGTCCGCGACAGCACAAGAGACCCAGTACTTC.

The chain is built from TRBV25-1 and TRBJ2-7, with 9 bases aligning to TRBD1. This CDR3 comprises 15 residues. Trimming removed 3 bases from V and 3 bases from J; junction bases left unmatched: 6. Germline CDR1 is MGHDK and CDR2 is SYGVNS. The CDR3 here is CASSDGGDRDYEQYF. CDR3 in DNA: TGTGCCAGCAGTGATGGTGGGGACAGGGACTACGAGCAGTACTTC.

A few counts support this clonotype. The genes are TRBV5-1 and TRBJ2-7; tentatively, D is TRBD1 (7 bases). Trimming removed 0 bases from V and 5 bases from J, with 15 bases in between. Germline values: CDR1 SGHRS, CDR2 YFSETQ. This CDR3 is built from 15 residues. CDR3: CASSLEGGRGNEQYF. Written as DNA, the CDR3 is TGCGCCAGCAGCTTGGAGGGAGGCAGGGGGAACGAGCAGTACTTC.

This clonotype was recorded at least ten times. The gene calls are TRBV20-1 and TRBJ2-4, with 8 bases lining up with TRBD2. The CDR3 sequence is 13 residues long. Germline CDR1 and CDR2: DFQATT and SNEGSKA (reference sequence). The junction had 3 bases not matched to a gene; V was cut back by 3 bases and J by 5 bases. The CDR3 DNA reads TGCAGTGCTAGCCGGGGGGGGCAAAACATTCAGTACTTC. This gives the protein CSASRGGQNIQYF.

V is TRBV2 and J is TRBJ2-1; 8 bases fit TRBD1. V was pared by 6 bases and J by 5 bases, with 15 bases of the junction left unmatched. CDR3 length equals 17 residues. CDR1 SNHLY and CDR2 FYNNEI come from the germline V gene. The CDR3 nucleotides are TGTGCCAGCAGCGATTTACTGGACAGGGTGGTTGACAATGAGCAGTTCTTC. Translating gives CASSDLLDRVVDNEQFF.